This TCR beta chain was profiled in a study of cytomegalovirus exposure and HLA in healthy donors. Study-wide findings and caveats: According to the study, 160 or so TCR beta chains were cytomegalovirus-associated. Among donors in an Asian-associated ancestry cluster, a later analysis reportedly found fewer N-insertions than the roughly 730-donor mean.

Nominally healthy donors provided the samples, though records likely missed some immune exposures. In regard to this clone: No antigen is known for it.

Use of 60 Vbeta and 13 Jbeta primers characterized the PCR. Sequenced by immunoSEQ multiplex PCR; TCRdb stores in-frame clones only, minus some. The sample consists of approximately 110,000 clones, around 70% of them appearing once. This TCR came from a man aged 25-45 years in good health and CMV-seropositive. What was sequenced was PBMCs.

This chain's CDR3 is CASSSPDQGHNEQYV. For the CDR3, the DNA is TGTGCCAGCAGCAGTCCGGACCAGGGCCATAACGAGCAGTACGTC. The genes are TRBV21-1 and TRBJ2-7; the D segment call TRBD1 is taken from the table without a DNA check. TRBV21-1 is recorded as a pseudogene. The CDR3 loop spans 15 amino acids.